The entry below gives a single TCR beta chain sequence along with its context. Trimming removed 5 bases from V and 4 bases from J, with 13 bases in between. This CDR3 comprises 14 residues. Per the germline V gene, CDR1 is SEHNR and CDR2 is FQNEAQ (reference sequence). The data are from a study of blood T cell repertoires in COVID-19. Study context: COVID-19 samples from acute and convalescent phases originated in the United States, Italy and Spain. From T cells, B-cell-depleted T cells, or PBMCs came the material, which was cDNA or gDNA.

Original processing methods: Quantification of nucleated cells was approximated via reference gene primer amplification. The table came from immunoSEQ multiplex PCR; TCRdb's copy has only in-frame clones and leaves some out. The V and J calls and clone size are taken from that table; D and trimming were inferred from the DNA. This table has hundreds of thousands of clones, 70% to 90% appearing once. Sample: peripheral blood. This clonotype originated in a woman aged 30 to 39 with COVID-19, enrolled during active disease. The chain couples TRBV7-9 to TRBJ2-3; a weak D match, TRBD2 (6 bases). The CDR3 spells CASSHAEGSDTQYF. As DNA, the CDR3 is TGTGCCAGCAGCCACGCGGAGGGATCAGATACGCAGTATTTT. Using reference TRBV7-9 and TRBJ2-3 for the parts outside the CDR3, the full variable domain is DTGVSQNPRHKITKRGQNVTFRCDPISEHNRLYWYRQTLGQGPEFLTYFQNEAQLEKSRLLSDRFSAERPKGSFSTLEIQRTEQGDSAMYLCASSHAEGSDTQYFGPGTRLTVL.